A single sample gave rise to the 28 T cell receptor beta chains below, sequenced in a study of CD8+ T cells in alopecia areata. TCR sequencing used cDNA made by reverse transcription of extracted RNA. Assay: immunoSEQ multiplex PCR; the TCRdb copy retains only in-frame clones and omits some. The sample gives roughly 120,000 clones, 58% of which show up once; approximately 29% is in the top ten. Treatment noted: oral pan-JAK inhibitor, 5-10 mg twice daily. Here the sequenced sample was CD8+ T cells sorted from blood, taken at week 4, from a patient treated with tofacitinib. These receptors all come from a human donor with alopecia areata.

This rearrangement joins TRBV10-3 to TRBJ1-5, with 7 bases aligning to TRBD1. The germline V gene has CDR1 ENHRY and CDR2 SYGVKD. Unmatched junction bases numbered 6, after V lost 6 bases and J lost 1 base. This CDR3 comprises 15 residues. In DNA, the CDR3 is TGTGCCATCAGGCTGACAGGGTTCAGCAATCAGCCCCAGCATTTT. Translation: CAIRLTGFSNQPQHF.

V and J are TRBV29-1 and TRBJ2-5; D perhaps matches TRBD2 (6 bases). Germline loops: CDR1 SQVTM, CDR2 ANQGSEA. V was shortened by 7 bases and J by 5 bases, with 23 bases between the two germline ends. This CDR3 spans 15 amino acids. Here the CDR3 DNA reads TGCAGCGCTGGGGGGATTGGCCAAAGAGGCGAGACCCAGTACTTC. Translating it yields CSAGGIGQRGETQYF.

The rearrangement joins TRBV7-9 to TRBJ2-7; no clear D gene. Germline CDR1 is SEHNR and CDR2 is FQNEAQ (reference sequence). The CDR3 has 13 amino acids. V dropped 6 bases and J dropped 6 bases, with 15 bases sitting between them. CDR3 region: CASSLPGSPEQYF. The CDR3 nucleotides are TGTGCCAGCAGTCTTCCGGGTTCCCCCGAGCAGTACTTC.

V is TRBV29-1 and J is TRBJ1-4; D ambiguous. The V gene lost 1 base and the J gene lost 6 bases, with 9 bases spanning the gap. Germline V lookup: CDR1 SQVTM, CDR2 ANQGSEA. The CDR3 is 13 residues long. Here the CDR3 DNA reads TGCAGCGTTGAAGGAGAGGGAGATGAAAAACTGTTTTTT. It encodes CSVEGEGDEKLFF. The variable domain in full, with the rest retrieved from reference TRBV29-1 and TRBJ1-4, is SAVISQKPSRDICQRGTSLTIQCQVDSQVTMMFWYRQQPGQSLTLIATANQGSEATYESGFVIDKFPISRPNLTFSTLTVSNMSPEDSSIYLCSVEGEGDEKLFFGSGTQLSVL.

A few counts support this clone. The rearrangement uses TRBV6-5 and TRBJ2-7; no firm D call. The CDR3 is made up of 12 amino acids. V lost 6 bases, J lost 7 bases, and 13 bases lay in between. Germline V gives CDR1 MNHEY, CDR2 SVGAGI. CDR3 sequence: CASSFRLGEQYF. The CDR3, as DNA: TGTGCCAGCAGCTTCCGATTAGGGGAGCAGTACTTC.

CDR3: CASSPGTPNTEAFF. In DNA, the CDR3 is TGTGCCAGCAGTCCCGGGACACCAAACACTGAAGCTTTCTTT. The rearrangement uses TRBV7-9 and TRBJ1-1; possibly TRBD1 for D (6 bases). V shed 6 bases and J shed 2 bases, with 13 bases lying between them. CDR1 SEHNR and CDR2 FQNEAQ come from the germline V gene (reference sequence). The CDR3 is made up of 14 amino acids.

The rearrangement joins TRBV4-1 to TRBJ2-4; unclear D gene. CDR3 length equals 14 residues. V dropped 8 bases and J dropped 4 bases, with 15 bases sitting between them. From germline, CDR1 is MGHRA and CDR2 YSYEKL. CDR3 in amino acids: CASSTDGLKNIQYF. As DNA, the CDR3 is TGCGCCAGCTCCACCGACGGTTTGAAAAACATTCAGTACTTC.

The rearrangement joins TRBV4-1 to TRBJ1-2; no clear D. The germline gives CDR1 MGHRA, CDR2 YSYEKL. Trimming stripped 0 bases from V and 5 bases from J, with 4 bases between. CDR3 size: 12 residues. The CDR3 sequence is CASSQDSYGYTF. The DNA for the CDR3 is TGCGCCAGCAGCCAAGATAGTTATGGCTACACCTTC.

This clone showed up just a few times. The V and J genes are TRBV29-1 and TRBJ2-1; 8 bases are a match to TRBD2. J gave up 4 bases and V 3 bases, and 11 bases lay outside the gene matches. This CDR3 is built from 16 residues. Germline V gene data show CDR1 as SQVTM and CDR2 as ANQGSEA. In nucleotides, the CDR3 is TGCAGCGTTGAGCAAAATGGACTAGCCATGTACAATGAGCAGTTCTTC. It translates to CSVEQNGLAMYNEQFF.

J is TRBJ1-2 and V is TRBV7-2; perhaps TRBD1 as D (5 bases). CDR3 length equals 13 residues. The V end was cut by 5 bases, the J end by 5 bases, with 12 bases between. Germline CDR1 SGHTA, CDR2 FQGNSA. In nucleotides, the CDR3 is TGTGCCAGCAGCGACAGTGGAGGGTATGGCTACACCTTC. Translating gives CASSDSGGYGYTF.

This chain connects TRBV30 to TRBJ2-1; D perhaps matches TRBD1 (5 bases). The CDR3 sequence is 16 residues long. In germline, CDR1 is GTSNPN, CDR2 SVGIG (reference sequence). The V end lost 0 bases, the J end lost 1 base, and 13 bases lay between the germline ends. Here the CDR3 reads CAWSVSDKESYNEQFF. Written as DNA, the CDR3 is TGTGCCTGGAGTGTATCGGACAAGGAATCCTACAATGAGCAGTTCTTC.

This clone was seen a few times. Other DNA sequences in the sample encode the same CDR3. The chain is built from TRBV25-1 and TRBJ2-1, with D hard to call. Between the trimmed V and J ends, which lost 1 base and 9 bases, there was a span of 4 bases. Germline V gives CDR1 MGHDK, CDR2 SYGVNS. The CDR3 has 11 amino acids. CDR3 sequence: CASSESREQFF. The CDR3 nucleotides read TGTGCCAGCAGTGAATCTCGTGAGCAGTTCTTC.

Here the CDR3 reads CASSQARGPYGYTF. CDR3 nucleotides: TGTGCCAGCAGCCAAGCTCGGGGCCCCTATGGCTACACCTTC. The chain has TRBV14 and TRBJ1-2; D may be TRBD1 (5 bases). The CDR3 extends over 14 amino acids. Germline V CDR1 and CDR2: SGHDN, FVKESK. Trimming stripped 1 base from V and 4 bases from J, with 10 bases between.

This clone came up a few times. The rearrangement links TRBV28 to TRBJ2-5; no clear D gene. V lost 5 bases and J 5 bases, leaving 12 bases between the germline ends. CDR1 is MDHEN, CDR2 SYDVKM, per germline. The CDR3 spans 13 residues. This CDR3 reads CASSGFGRETQYF. The CDR3 DNA follows: TGTGCCAGCAGTGGATTCGGTCGGGAGACCCAGTACTTC.

The chain carries TRBV29-1 and TRBJ1-2; 9 bases fit TRBD1. The CDR3 extends over 14 amino acids. Germline values: CDR1 SQVTM, CDR2 ANQGSEA. The V segment lost 4 bases and the J segment 1 base; nucleotides outside the gene matches: 4. CDR3 DNA: TGCAGCGTTGGGACAGGGGCGAATAACTATGGCTACACCTTC. Protein: CSVGTGANNYGYTF.

The chain is built from TRBV29-1 and TRBJ2-1; D remains ambiguous. V lost 3 bases, J lost 2 bases, and 8 bases lay in between. Germline lookup yields CDR1 SQVTM and CDR2 ANQGSEA. This CDR3 has 13 residues. CDR3 region: CSVELLAYNEQFF. In DNA form, the CDR3 reads TGCAGCGTTGAGCTCCTGGCCTACAATGAGCAGTTCTTC.

This clone was counted between two and nine times. The CDR3 DNA sequence: TGTGCCAGCAGTTTATCGGCGGGGGAGTTGGGGGAGACCCAGTACTTC. Translating gives CASSLSAGELGETQYF. This chain uses TRBV27 with TRBJ2-5; 7 positions match TRBD2. The CDR3 totals 16 residues. V was clipped by 0 bases and J by 5 bases; unmatched bases: 9. CDR1 is MNHEY, CDR2 SMNVEV, per germline (reference sequence).

The rearrangement joins TRBV30 to TRBJ1-1, with TRBD1 as a possible D gene (5 bases). The germline V gene encodes CDR1 GTSNPN and CDR2 SVGIG (reference sequence). CDR3 length: 17 amino acids. The V gene lost 1 base and the J gene lost 0 bases, with 18 bases spanning the gap. The CDR3 nucleotides are TGTGCCTGGAGTGCGCAGAAGACAGCTACTCTGAACACTGAAGCTTTCTTT. It specifies CAWSAQKTATLNTEAFF.

V is TRBV7-2 and J is TRBJ2-7; the match to TRBD2 covers 9 bases. CDR3 length: 13 residues. V shed 11 bases and J 3 bases; nucleotides not matched to a gene: 8. The germline V gene encodes CDR1 SGHTA and CDR2 FQGNSA. CDR3 coding DNA: TGTGCCTCTCGGGCTAGCGGGGACTACGAGCAGTACTTC. It is translated as CASRASGDYEQYF.

The chain recombines TRBV29-1 with TRBJ1-5; TRBD1 might be the D (5 bases). The CDR3 spans 17 residues. V was cut by 6 bases and J by 2 bases, with 23 bases left in between. CDR1 and CDR2 from the germline V gene are SQVTM and ANQGSEA. DNA for the CDR3: TGCAGCGTCCGAGGGTTGGCAGGGTTTGAGGGCAATCAGCCCCAGCATTTT. Amino acid sequence: CSVRGLAGFEGNQPQHF.

This chain joins TRBV13 and TRBJ2-7; 9 nucleotides agree with TRBD1. V was clipped by 5 bases and J by 4 bases; unmatched bases: 6. Germline CDR1 and CDR2: PRHDT and FYEKMQ (reference sequence). The CDR3 contains 14 residues. The CDR3 nucleotides read TGTGCCAGCAGCCAAGGACAGGGGTCATACGAGCAGTACTTC. It is translated as CASSQGQGSYEQYF.

This clone was seen more than once but under ten times. The chain joins TRBV9 to TRBJ2-3; possibly TRBD1 or TRBD2 for D (5 bases each). The CDR3 is 16 amino acids. V was pared by 2 bases and J by 0 bases, with 13 bases between. The V gene's germline CDR1 is SGDLS and CDR2 YYNGEE. CDR3 sequence: CASSVGDAPSTDTQYF. CDR3 bases: TGTGCCAGCAGCGTGGGGGACGCGCCTAGCACAGATACGCAGTATTTT.

In this sample, this clone turned up a few times. This sequence joins TRBV27 and TRBJ2-5; D call uncertain. CDR3 length equals 13 residues. Trimming stripped 4 bases from V and 5 bases from J, with 11 bases between. Germline V lookup: CDR1 MNHEY, CDR2 SMNVEV (reference sequence). The CDR3 coding sequence is TGTGCCAGCAGTTCGTCCTATGGGGAGACCCAGTACTTC. It is translated as CASSSSYGETQYF.

The chain links TRBV5-6 to TRBJ2-6, with unresolved D. The germline V gene encodes CDR1 SGHDT and CDR2 YYEEEE. CDR3 length: 13 residues. V was clipped by 2 bases and J by 3 bases, with 3 bases between them. The CDR3 protein is CASSFGGANVLTF. For the CDR3, the DNA is TGTGCCAGCAGCTTTGGTGGGGCCAACGTCCTGACTTTC.

This clone showed up just a few times. The chain joins TRBV6-4 to TRBJ2-6; tentative D call: TRBD2 (5 bases). The CDR3 runs 15 residues. CDR1 is MRHNA, CDR2 SNTAGT, per germline. Trimming took off 2 bases at V and 0 bases at J, with 5 bases between the two ends. The CDR3 DNA follows: TGTGCCAGCAGTGACGGAGGCTCTGGGGCCAACGTCCTGACTTTC. Translating gives CASSDGGSGANVLTF.

CDR3 bases: TGTGCCAGCACCTTGACCAGGGACACTGAAGCTTTCTTT. As protein: CASTLTRDTEAFF. This chain joins TRBV13 and TRBJ1-1; D may be TRBD1 (5 bases). The CDR3 totals 13 residues. Trimming took off 7 bases at V and 3 bases at J, with 12 bases between the two ends. Germline loops: CDR1 PRHDT, CDR2 FYEKMQ (reference sequence).

The J gene is TRBJ1-1, the V gene TRBV30; no reliable D call. Germline V gene sequence: CDR1 GTSNPN, CDR2 SVGIG (reference sequence). The germline V and J ends were trimmed by 2 bases and 5 bases, with 9 bases remaining between them. The CDR3 loop spans 12 amino acids. The CDR3 bases are TGTGCCTGGAGTCCCCTGGGGACTGAAGCTTTCTTT. Its translation: CAWSPLGTEAFF. The variable domain in full, completed from reference TRBV30 and TRBJ1-1, reads SQTIHQWPATLVQPVGSPLSLECTVEGTSNPNLYWYRQAAGRGLQLLFYSVGIGQISSEVPQNLSASRPQDRQFILSSKKLLLSDSGFYLCAWSPLGTEAFFGQGTRLTVV.

V gene TRBV30 combines with J gene TRBJ1-2; no firm D call. V was pared by 5 bases and J by 4 bases, with 5 bases between. CDR3 length: 10 residues. CDR1 and CDR2 (germline): GTSNPN, SVGIG (reference sequence). The CDR3 sequence is CAWFSYGYTF. The DNA for the CDR3 is TGTGCCTGGTTTAGCTATGGCTACACCTTC. Together with reference TRBV30 and TRBJ1-2, the CDR3 gives the full variable domain: SQTIHQWPATLVQPVGSPLSLECTVEGTSNPNLYWYRQAAGRGLQLLFYSVGIGQISSEVPQNLSASRPQDRQFILSSKKLLLSDSGFYLCAWFSYGYTFGSGTRLTVV.